This T cell receptor (beta chain) was observed in a study of cytomegalovirus exposure and HLA in healthy donors. Background on the study: Both the 120 validation repertoires and the approximately 640 first-cohort repertoires used the same platform, as reported by a later analysis. Study-level results: Most observed TCR sequences were rare, whereas some public TCRs were detected in many donors.

Libraries were prepared by immunoSEQ multiplex PCR; TCRdb keeps only in-frame clonotypes and omits some of them. The sample includes 120,000 or so clones, over 75% of them seen just once. Regarding this clone: What it binds is unknown.

The approximately 130-subject validation cohort, separate from the roughly 700-subject first cohort, included the donors. V dropped 0 bases and J dropped 4 bases, with 14 bases sitting between them. CDR1 SGDLS and CDR2 YYNGEE come from the germline V gene. This CDR3 has 16 residues. The sequenced sample consisted of PBMCs. This chain joins TRBV9 and TRBJ2-1, with D maybe TRBD1 (6 bases). This TCR was sampled from a woman aged 30 to 39 in good health and CMV-seronegative. CDR3 DNA sequence: TGTGCCAGCAGCGTAGAAGGGCAGGGGTCATACAATGAGCAGTTCTTC. The encoded protein is CASSVEGQGSYNEQFF.